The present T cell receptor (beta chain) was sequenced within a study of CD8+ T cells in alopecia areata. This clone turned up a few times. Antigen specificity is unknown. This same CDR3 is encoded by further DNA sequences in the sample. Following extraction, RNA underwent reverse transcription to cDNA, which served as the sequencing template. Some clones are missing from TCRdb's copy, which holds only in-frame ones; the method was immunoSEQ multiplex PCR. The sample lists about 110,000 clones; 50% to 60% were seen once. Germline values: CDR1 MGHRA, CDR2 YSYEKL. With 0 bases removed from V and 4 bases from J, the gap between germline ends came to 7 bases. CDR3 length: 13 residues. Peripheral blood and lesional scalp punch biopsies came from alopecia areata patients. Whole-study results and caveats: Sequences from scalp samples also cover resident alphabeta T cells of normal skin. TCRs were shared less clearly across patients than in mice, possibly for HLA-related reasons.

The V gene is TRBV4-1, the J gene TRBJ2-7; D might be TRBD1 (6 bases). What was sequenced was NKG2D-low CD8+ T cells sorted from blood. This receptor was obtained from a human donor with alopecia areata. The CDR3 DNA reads TGCGCCAGCAGCCAAGATAGGGGGTACGAGCAGTACTTC. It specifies CASSQDRGYEQYF.